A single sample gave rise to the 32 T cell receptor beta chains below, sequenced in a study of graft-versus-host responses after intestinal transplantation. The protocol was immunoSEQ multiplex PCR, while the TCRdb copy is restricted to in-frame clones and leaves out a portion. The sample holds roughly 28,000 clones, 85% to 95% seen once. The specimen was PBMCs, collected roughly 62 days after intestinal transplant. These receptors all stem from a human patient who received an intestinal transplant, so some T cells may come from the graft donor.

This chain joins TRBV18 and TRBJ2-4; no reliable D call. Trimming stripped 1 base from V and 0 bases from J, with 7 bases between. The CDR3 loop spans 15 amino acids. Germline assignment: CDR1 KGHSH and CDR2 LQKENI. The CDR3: CASSPLRLAKNIQYF. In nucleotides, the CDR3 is TGTGCCAGCTCACCACTAAGACTAGCCAAAAACATTCAGTACTTC.

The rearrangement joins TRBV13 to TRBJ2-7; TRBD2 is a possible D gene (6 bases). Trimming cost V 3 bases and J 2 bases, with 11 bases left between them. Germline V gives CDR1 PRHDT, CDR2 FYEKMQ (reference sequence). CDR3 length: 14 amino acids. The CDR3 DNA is TGTGCCAGCAGCTTGGGACTTGGCGCCTACGAGCAGTACTTC. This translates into CASSLGLGAYEQYF.

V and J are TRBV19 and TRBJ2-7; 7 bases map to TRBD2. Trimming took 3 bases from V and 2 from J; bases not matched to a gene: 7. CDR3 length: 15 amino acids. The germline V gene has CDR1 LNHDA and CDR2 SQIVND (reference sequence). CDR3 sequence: CASSIGSGIPYEQYF. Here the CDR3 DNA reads TGTGCCAGTAGTATTGGGAGCGGGATCCCCTACGAGCAGTACTTC.

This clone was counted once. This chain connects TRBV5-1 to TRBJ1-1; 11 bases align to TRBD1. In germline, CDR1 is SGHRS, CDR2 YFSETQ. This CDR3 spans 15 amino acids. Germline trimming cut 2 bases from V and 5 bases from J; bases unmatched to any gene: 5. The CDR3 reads CASSFRGQGATEAFF. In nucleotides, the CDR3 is TGCGCCAGCAGCTTCCGTGGACAGGGGGCGACTGAAGCTTTCTTT.

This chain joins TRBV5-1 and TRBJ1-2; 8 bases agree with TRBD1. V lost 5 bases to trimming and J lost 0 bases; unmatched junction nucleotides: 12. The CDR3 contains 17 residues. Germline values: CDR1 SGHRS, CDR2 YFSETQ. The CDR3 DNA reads TGCGCCAGCAGTTGGGACCGGGACAGGCACACTAACTATGGCTACACCTTC. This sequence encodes CASSWDRDRHTNYGYTF.

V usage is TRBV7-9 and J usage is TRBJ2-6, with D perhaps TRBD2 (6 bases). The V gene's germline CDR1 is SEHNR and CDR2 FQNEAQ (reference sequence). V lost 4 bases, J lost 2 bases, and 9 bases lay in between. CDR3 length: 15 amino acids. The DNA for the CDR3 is TGTGCCAGCAGCTCCACGGGGGCTGGGGCCAACGTCCTGACTTTC. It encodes CASSSTGAGANVLTF.

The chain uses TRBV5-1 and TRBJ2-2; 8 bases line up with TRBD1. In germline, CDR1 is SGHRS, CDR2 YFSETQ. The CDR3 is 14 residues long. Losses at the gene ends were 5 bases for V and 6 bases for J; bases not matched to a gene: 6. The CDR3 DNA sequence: TGCGCCAGCAGATACGACAGGGGTCCCGGGGAGCTGTTTTTT. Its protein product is CASRYDRGPGELFF.

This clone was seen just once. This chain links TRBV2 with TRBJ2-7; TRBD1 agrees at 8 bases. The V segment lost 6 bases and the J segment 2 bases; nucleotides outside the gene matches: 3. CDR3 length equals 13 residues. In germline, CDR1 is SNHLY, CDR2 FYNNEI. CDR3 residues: CASRTGDAYEQYF. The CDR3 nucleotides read TGTGCCAGCAGGACAGGGGATGCCTACGAGCAGTACTTC.

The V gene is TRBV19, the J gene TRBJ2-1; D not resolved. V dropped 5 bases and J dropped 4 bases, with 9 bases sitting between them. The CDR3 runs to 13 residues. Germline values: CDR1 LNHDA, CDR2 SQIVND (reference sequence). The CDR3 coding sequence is TGTGCCAGTAGTCTCGGGCTGTACAATGAGCAGTTCTTC. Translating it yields CASSLGLYNEQFF.

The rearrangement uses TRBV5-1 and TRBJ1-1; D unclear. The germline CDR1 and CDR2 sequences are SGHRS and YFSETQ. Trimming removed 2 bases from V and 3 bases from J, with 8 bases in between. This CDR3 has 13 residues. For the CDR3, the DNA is TGCGCCAGCAGCTTCGGGGTAGACACTGAAGCTTTCTTT. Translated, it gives CASSFGVDTEAFF.

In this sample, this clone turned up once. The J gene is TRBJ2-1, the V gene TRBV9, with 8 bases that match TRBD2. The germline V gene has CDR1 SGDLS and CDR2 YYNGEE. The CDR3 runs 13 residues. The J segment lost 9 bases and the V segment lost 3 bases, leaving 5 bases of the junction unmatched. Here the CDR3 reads CASSESGSVEQFF. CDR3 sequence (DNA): TGTGCCAGCAGCGAGAGCGGGAGTGTTGAGCAGTTCTTC.

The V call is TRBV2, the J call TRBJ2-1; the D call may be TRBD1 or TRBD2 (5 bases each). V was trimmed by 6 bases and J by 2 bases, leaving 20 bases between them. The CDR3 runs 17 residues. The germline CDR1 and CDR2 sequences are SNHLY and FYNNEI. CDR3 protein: CASSQTRGIRTYNEQFF. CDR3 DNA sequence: TGTGCCAGCAGCCAAACTAGGGGAATCAGGACCTACAATGAGCAGTTCTTC.

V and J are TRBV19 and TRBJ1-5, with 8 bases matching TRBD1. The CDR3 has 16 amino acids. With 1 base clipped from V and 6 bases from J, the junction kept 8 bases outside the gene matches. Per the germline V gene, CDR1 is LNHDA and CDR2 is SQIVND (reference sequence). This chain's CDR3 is CASSIGWTGTSQPQHF. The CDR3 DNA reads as TGTGCCAGTAGTATAGGGTGGACAGGGACGTCTCAGCCCCAGCATTTT.

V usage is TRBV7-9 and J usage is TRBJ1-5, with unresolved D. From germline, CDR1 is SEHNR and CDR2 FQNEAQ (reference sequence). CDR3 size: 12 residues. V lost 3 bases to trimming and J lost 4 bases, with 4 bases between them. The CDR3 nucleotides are TGTGCCAGCAGCTTCGGGAATCAGCCCCAGCATTTT. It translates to CASSFGNQPQHF.

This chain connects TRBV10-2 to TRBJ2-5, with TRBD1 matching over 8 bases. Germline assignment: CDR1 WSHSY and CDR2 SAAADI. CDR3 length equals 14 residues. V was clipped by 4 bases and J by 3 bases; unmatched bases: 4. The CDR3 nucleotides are TGCGCCAGCAGTGCTCAGGACAGGGAAGAGACCCAGTACTTC. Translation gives CASSAQDREETQYF.

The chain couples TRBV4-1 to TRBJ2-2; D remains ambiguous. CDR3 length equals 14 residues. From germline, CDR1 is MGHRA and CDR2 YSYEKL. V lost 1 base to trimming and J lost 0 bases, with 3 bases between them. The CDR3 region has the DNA TGCGCCAGCAGCCAAGTGGCGAACACCGGGGAGCTGTTTTTT. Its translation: CASSQVANTGELFF.

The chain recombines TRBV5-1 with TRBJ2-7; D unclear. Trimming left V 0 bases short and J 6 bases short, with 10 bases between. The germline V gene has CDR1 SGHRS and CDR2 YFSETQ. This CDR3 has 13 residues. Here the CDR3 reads CASSLAPVREQYF. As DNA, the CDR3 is TGCGCCAGCAGCTTGGCCCCGGTACGCGAGCAGTACTTC. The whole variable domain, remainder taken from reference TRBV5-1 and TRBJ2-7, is KAGVTQTPRYLIKTRGQQVTLSCSPISGHRSVSWYQQTPGQGLQFLFEYFSETQRNKGNFPGRFSGRQFSNSRSEMNVSTLELGDSALYLCASSLAPVREQYFGPGTRLTVT.

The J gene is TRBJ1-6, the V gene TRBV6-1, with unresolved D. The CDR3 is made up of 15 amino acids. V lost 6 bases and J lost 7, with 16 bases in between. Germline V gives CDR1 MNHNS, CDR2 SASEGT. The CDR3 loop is CASRVEPVGNSPLHF. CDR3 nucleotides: TGTGCCAGCAGGGTGGAACCGGTGGGGAATTCACCCCTCCACTTT.

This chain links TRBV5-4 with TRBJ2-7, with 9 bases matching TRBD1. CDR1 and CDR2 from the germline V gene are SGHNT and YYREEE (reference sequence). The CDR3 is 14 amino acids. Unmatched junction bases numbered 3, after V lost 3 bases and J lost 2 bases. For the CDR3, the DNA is TGTGCCAGCAGCTCCGGGACAGGGCCCTACGAGCAGTACTTC. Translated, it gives CASSSGTGPYEQYF.

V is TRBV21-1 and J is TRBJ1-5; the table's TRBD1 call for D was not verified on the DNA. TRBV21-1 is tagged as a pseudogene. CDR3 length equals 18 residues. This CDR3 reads CASSTPRGQDNSNQPQHF. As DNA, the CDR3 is TGTGCCAGCAGCACGCCCAGGGGGCAGGATAATAGCAATCAGCCCCAGCATTTT.

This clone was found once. The CDR3 loop is CASNTGPNSPLHF. Written as DNA, the CDR3 is TGTGCCAGCAATACAGGGCCTAATTCACCCCTCCACTTT. J is TRBJ1-6 and V is TRBV27; tentatively, D is TRBD1 (6 bases). Germline V lookup: CDR1 MNHEY, CDR2 SMNVEV (reference sequence). The CDR3 loop spans 13 amino acids. Trimming left V 7 bases short and J 6 bases short, with 10 bases between.

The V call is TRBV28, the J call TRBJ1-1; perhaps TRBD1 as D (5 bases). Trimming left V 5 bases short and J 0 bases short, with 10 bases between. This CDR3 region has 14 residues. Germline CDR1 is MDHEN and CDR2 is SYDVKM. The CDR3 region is CASSTGHLNTEAFF. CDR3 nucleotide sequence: TGTGCCAGCAGTACCGGACACTTGAACACTGAAGCTTTCTTT.

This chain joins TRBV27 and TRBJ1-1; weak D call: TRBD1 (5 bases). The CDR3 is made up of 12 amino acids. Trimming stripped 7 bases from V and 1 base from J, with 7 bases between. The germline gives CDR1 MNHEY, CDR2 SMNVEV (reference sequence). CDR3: CASIQGNTEAFF. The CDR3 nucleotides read TGTGCCAGCATTCAGGGGAACACTGAAGCTTTCTTT.

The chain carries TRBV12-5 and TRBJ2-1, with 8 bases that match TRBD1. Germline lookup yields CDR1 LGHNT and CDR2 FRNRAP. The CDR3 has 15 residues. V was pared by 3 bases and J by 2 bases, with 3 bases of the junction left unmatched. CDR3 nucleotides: TGTGCTAGTGGTTTCGGACAGGGCACCTACAATGAGCAGTTCTTC. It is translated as CASGFGQGTYNEQFF.

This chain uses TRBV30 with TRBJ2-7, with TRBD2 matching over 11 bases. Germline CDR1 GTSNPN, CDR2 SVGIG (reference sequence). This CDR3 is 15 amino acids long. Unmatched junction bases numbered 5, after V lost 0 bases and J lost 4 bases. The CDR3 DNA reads TGTGCCTGGAGTGTACCTAGCGGGAGGAGTTACGAGCAGTACTTC. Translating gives CAWSVPSGRSYEQYF.

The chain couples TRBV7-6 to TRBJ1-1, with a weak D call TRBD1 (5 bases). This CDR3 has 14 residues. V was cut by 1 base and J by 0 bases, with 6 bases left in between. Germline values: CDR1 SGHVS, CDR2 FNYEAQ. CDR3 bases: TGTGCCAGCAGCTTAGGGGGCATGAACACTGAAGCTTTCTTT. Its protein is CASSLGGMNTEAFF.

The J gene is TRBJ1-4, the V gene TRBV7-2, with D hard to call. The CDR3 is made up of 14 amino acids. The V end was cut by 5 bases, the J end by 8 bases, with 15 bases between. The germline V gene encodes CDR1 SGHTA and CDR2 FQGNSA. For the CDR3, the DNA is TGTGCCAGCAGCCTCGCGGGCTTGGGAGAAAAACTGTTTTTT. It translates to CASSLAGLGEKLFF.

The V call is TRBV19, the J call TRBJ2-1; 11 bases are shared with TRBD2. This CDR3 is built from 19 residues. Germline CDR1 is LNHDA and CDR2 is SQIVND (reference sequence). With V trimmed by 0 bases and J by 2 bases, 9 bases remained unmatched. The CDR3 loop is CASSIDRLAGGPPYNEQFF. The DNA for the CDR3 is TGTGCCAGTAGTATAGATCGGCTAGCGGGAGGCCCTCCCTACAATGAGCAGTTCTTC. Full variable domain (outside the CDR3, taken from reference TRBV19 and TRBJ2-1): DGGITQSPKYLFRKEGQNVTLSCEQNLNHDAMYWYRQDPGQGLRLIYYSQIVNDFQKGDIAEGYSVSREKKESFPLTVTSAQKNPTAFYLCASSIDRLAGGPPYNEQFFGPGTRLTVL.

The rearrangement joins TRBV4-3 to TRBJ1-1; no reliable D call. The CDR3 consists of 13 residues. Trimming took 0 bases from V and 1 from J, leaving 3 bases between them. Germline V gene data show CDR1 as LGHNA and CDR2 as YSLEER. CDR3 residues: CASSQDGNTEAFF. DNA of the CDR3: TGCGCCAGCAGCCAAGATGGGAACACTGAAGCTTTCTTT.

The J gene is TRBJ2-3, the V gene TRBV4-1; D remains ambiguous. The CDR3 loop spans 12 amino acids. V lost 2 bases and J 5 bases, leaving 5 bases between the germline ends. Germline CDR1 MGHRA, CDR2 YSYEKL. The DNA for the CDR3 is TGCGCCAGCAGCCAAACCCAAGATACGCAGTATTTT. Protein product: CASSQTQDTQYF.

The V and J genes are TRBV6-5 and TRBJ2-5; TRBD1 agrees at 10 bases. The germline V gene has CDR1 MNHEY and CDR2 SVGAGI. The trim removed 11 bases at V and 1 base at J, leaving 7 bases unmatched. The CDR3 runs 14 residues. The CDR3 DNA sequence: TGTGCCGTTTCCGGGACAGGGGTCCAAGAGACCCAGTACTTC. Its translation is CAVSGTGVQETQYF.

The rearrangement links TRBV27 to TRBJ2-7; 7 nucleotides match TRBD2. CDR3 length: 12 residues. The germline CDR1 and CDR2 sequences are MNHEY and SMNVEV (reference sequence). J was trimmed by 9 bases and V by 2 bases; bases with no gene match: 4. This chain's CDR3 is CASSLGGRVQYF. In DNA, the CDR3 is TGTGCCAGCAGTTTAGGCGGGAGAGTGCAGTACTTC.